Presented here are 32 T cell receptor beta chains from one specimen sequenced in a study of shared clonotypes between healthy human individuals. Using immunoSEQ multiplex PCR, the repertoire was profiled, and TCRdb retains in-frame clones only, with some absent. There are millions of clones in the sample; 90% to 95% occur only once, and around 0.4% lies in the top ten. The sequenced sample consisted of naive CD4+ T cells from PBMCs. Subset given: CD45RA+ positively selected. Receptor source: a man between 18 and 29 years old in good health. Some clones in this sample may be carry-over from other donors' samples.

The genes are TRBV4-3 and TRBJ1-3; 7 bases line up with TRBD1. The ends lost 4 bases at V and 4 bases at J; junction bases unmatched: 19. The CDR3 has 19 residues. Per germline, CDR1 LGHNA and CDR2 YSLEER. CDR3 nucleotides: TGCGCCAGCAGCCCCCGAAACAGGGGCTCCGACAGCCGCGGAAACACCATATATTTT. It encodes CASSPRNRGSDSRGNTIYF.

The chain recombines TRBV7-2 with TRBJ2-5, with 14 bases fitting TRBD2. This CDR3 spans 15 amino acids. Germline V gives CDR1 SGHTA, CDR2 FQGNSA. The V segment lost 4 bases and the J segment 7 bases; nucleotides outside the gene matches: 5. CDR3 nucleotides: TGTGCCAGCAGCTCGGGACTAGCGGGAGTAGGGACCCAGTACTTC. The encoded protein is CASSSGLAGVGTQYF. The full variable domain, completed using reference TRBV7-2 and TRBJ2-5, is GAGVSQSPSNKVTEKGKDVELRCDPISGHTALYWYRQSLGQGLEFLIYFQGNSAPDKSGLPSDRFSAERTGGSVSTLTIQRTQQEDSAVYLCASSSGLAGVGTQYFGPGTRLLVL.

A note on this clone: Within the sample, other DNA sequences also encode this same CDR3. The rearrangement uses TRBV28 and TRBJ1-2; the D gene is possibly TRBD1 (6 bases). Looked up from germline, CDR1 is MDHEN and CDR2 is SYDVKM. This CDR3 spans 13 amino acids. The ends were cut back, 3 bases at V and 5 bases at J, with 10 bases in the middle. This CDR3 reads CASSLGQRYGYTF. The CDR3 region has the DNA TGTGCCAGCAGTTTGGGACAACGATATGGCTACACCTTC.

The chain has TRBV6-6 and TRBJ2-5; TRBD1 agrees at 7 bases. CDR1 is MNHNY and CDR2 is SVGAGI in the germline V gene (reference sequence). Germline trimming cut 7 bases from V and 0 bases from J; bases unmatched to any gene: 8. This CDR3 comprises 15 residues. The CDR3 reads CASTPDREYQETQYF. The CDR3 DNA follows: TGTGCCAGCACTCCCGACAGGGAGTACCAAGAGACCCAGTACTTC.

The V and J genes are TRBV5-1 and TRBJ2-7, with D tentatively TRBD1 or TRBD2 (6 bases each). V was pared by 4 bases and J by 6 bases, with 20 bases between. The CDR3 has 15 amino acids. CDR1 and CDR2 (germline): SGHRS, YFSETQ. The CDR3 coding sequence is TGCGCCAGCAGCGGAGGGGGATTAGTCCTCTCCGAGCAGTACTTC. Translating gives CASSGGGLVLSEQYF.

The table lists this clone with a few counts. This sequence joins TRBV28 and TRBJ1-2; weak D call: TRBD1 (6 bases). Per germline, CDR1 MDHEN and CDR2 SYDVKM. Trimming took 4 bases from V and 6 from J, leaving 21 bases between them. CDR3 length: 16 residues. In DNA, the CDR3 is TGTGCCAGCAGTTCAACCCGCCCCGGGGGGGCGAATGGCTACACCTTC. Translated: CASSSTRPGGANGYTF.

V gene TRBV7-3 combines with J gene TRBJ2-1; no definite D call. CDR1 is SGHTA and CDR2 is FQGTGA in the germline V gene. V lost 5 bases, J lost 5 bases, and 10 bases lay in between. The CDR3 is made up of 13 amino acids. The CDR3 region has the DNA TGTGCCAGCAGCCTTGACAACAACAATGAGCAGTTCTTC. It yields the protein CASSLDNNNEQFF. The full variable domain, rest sourced from reference TRBV7-3 and TRBJ2-1, is GAGVSQTPSNKVTEKGKYVELRCDPISGHTALYWYRQSLGQGPEFLIYFQGTGAADDSGLPNDRFFAVRPEGSVSTLKIQRTERGDSAVYLCASSLDNNNEQFFGPGTRLTVL.

This chain connects TRBV25-1 to TRBJ2-7; 9 bases align to TRBD1. Germline CDR1 reads MGHDK; CDR2 reads SYGVNS. The CDR3 length is 15 residues. The V and J ends lost 1 base and 6 bases, in that order; junction bases with no gene match: 7. The CDR3 is CASSELGQGPLEQYF. The CDR3 DNA follows: TGTGCCAGCAGTGAATTGGGACAGGGTCCCCTCGAGCAGTACTTC.

The chain carries TRBV4-2 and TRBJ1-3, with a weak D call TRBD1 (5 bases). The CDR3 covers 15 residues. Germline V gene lookup returns CDR1 LGHNA and CDR2 YNFKEQ. Trimming stripped 3 bases from V and 1 base from J, with 10 bases between. The CDR3 DNA follows: TGTGCCAGCAGCCAGCCCGGGACTTCTGGAAACACCATATATTTT. This translates into CASSQPGTSGNTIYF.

Comments on this clone: The identical CDR3 is also encoded by other nucleotide sequences in the sample. The V and J genes are TRBV5-1 and TRBJ2-7; D is uncertain. Between the trimmed V and J ends, which lost 2 bases and 2 bases, there was a span of 11 bases. Germline CDR1 is SGHRS and CDR2 is YFSETQ. CDR3 length equals 14 residues. CDR3 sequence reads: CASSFRTGTYEQYF. CDR3 nucleotide sequence: TGCGCCAGCAGCTTTCGGACGGGCACCTACGAGCAGTACTTC.

The CDR3 here is CASSPASPGGTEAFF. CDR3 DNA sequence: TGTGCCAGCTCACCCGCCTCCCCGGGGGGCACTGAAGCTTTCTTT. The rearrangement links TRBV18 to TRBJ1-1, with a tentative D call TRBD1 (5 bases). The CDR3 runs to 15 residues. V gave up 3 bases and J gave up 4 bases, with 15 bases separating them. Germline V gene sequence: CDR1 KGHSH, CDR2 LQKENI.

The rearrangement uses TRBV28 and TRBJ2-6, with D perhaps TRBD1 (5 bases). Trimming shortened V by 2 bases and J by 0 bases, and 14 bases separated the two germline ends. The CDR3 is 18 amino acids. Germline CDR1 reads MDHEN; CDR2 reads SYDVKM. The CDR3: CASSLRQGFISGANVLTF. DNA for the CDR3: TGTGCCAGCAGTTTACGGCAGGGATTTATCTCTGGGGCCAACGTCCTGACTTTC. The full variable domain, completed using reference TRBV28 and TRBJ2-6, is DVKVTQSSRYLVKRTGEKVFLECVQDMDHENMFWYRQDPGLGLRLIYFSYDVKMKEKGDIPEGYSVSREKKERFSLILESASTNQTSMYLCASSLRQGFISGANVLTFGAGSRLTVL.

The rearrangement joins TRBV29-1 to TRBJ2-1; D tentatively reads TRBD1 or TRBD2 (5 bases each). Trimming shortened V by 5 bases and J by 9 bases, and 14 bases separated the two germline ends. The CDR3 totals 12 residues. Germline CDR1 SQVTM, CDR2 ANQGSEA. CDR3 region: CSVSLQGAEQFF. The CDR3 coding sequence is TGCAGCGTTTCCCTTCAGGGAGCTGAGCAGTTCTTC.

For this clone: Other DNA sequences of this sample code for an identical CDR3. This chain uses TRBV2 with TRBJ1-2, with TRBD1 matching 7 bases. Looked up from germline, CDR1 is SNHLY and CDR2 is FYNNEI. The CDR3 has 15 residues. V was pared by 4 bases and J by 1 base, with 6 bases of the junction left unmatched. This chain's CDR3 is CASSVRAGGNYGYTF. Written as DNA, the CDR3 is TGTGCCAGCAGTGTTCGGGCAGGGGGTAACTATGGCTACACCTTC.

This clone was observed a handful of times. The chain carries TRBV28 and TRBJ1-1; unclear D gene. Trimming left V 5 bases short and J 7 bases short, with 11 bases between. The CDR3 consists of 12 residues. Germline V gene lookup returns CDR1 MDHEN and CDR2 SYDVKM. CDR3: CASSLPRLEAFF. The CDR3 DNA reads TGTGCCAGCAGTCTCCCACGCCTTGAAGCTTTCTTT.

The V and J genes are TRBV6-1 and TRBJ2-2; D remains unclear. CDR1 and CDR2 from the germline V gene are MNHNS and SASEGT. The CDR3 has 13 residues. Between the trimmed V and J ends, which lost 8 bases and 1 base, there was a span of 8 bases. Written as DNA, the CDR3 is TGTGCCAGCCGACTGATGAACACCGGGGAGCTGTTTTTT. Its protein product is CASRLMNTGELFF.

The rearrangement joins TRBV11-2 to TRBJ2-5; D might be TRBD1 (6 bases). V shed 5 bases and J shed 4 bases, with 11 bases lying between them. The CDR3 runs to 13 residues. Germline V gene lookup returns CDR1 SGHAT and CDR2 FQNNGV. The CDR3 DNA is TGTGCCAGCAGCCTAGCCAGGGGAGAGACCCAGTACTTC. It translates to CASSLARGETQYF. The full variable domain, its missing parts supplied by reference TRBV11-2 and TRBJ2-5, is EAGVAQSPRYKIIEKRQSVAFWCNPISGHATLYWYQQILGQGPKLLIQFQNNGVVDDSQLPKDRFSAERLKGVDSTLKIQPAKLEDSAVYLCASSLARGETQYFGPGTRLLVL.

The chain joins TRBV10-1 to TRBJ2-1; 8 nucleotides agree with TRBD1. Germline CDR1 reads WNHNN; CDR2 reads SYGVQD (reference sequence). The V gene end was trimmed by 6 bases and the J gene end by 10 bases; junction bases not matched to a gene: 14. This CDR3 is built from 15 residues. This chain's CDR3 is CASSSSGTGRVEQFF. As DNA, the CDR3 is TGCGCCAGCAGCTCATCCGGGACAGGTCGGGTGGAGCAGTTCTTC.

The J gene is TRBJ2-7, the V gene TRBV28; D may be TRBD2 (6 bases). This CDR3 spans 17 amino acids. Germline V gene lookup returns CDR1 MDHEN and CDR2 SYDVKM. Trimming removed 1 base at V and 3 bases at J, with 19 bases between. The CDR3 DNA sequence: TGTGCCAGCAGTTTATATTCGGTCGGCAGGGAGGTCTACGAGCAGTACTTC. Protein: CASSLYSVGREVYEQYF.

DNA of the CDR3: TGCGCCAGCAGCCAAGGGCTAGCGGGAGTTACCTACGAGCAGTACTTC. Translated: CASSQGLAGVTYEQYF. This sequence joins TRBV4-1 and TRBJ2-7, with 10 bases aligning to TRBD2. CDR1 MGHRA and CDR2 YSYEKL come from the germline V gene. V lost 1 base to trimming and J lost 2 bases; unmatched junction nucleotides: 5. The CDR3 is 16 amino acids.

This clone showed up just once. The CDR3 sequence is CASSPRADRGTDTQYF. As DNA, the CDR3 is TGTGCCAGCAGCCCAAGGGCGGACAGGGGGACAGATACGCAGTATTTT. The rearrangement links TRBV11-1 to TRBJ2-3; 10 nucleotides match TRBD1. V was clipped by 5 bases and J by 3 bases; unmatched bases: 8. This CDR3 region has 16 residues. Germline CDR1 reads SGHAT; CDR2 reads FQDESV (reference sequence).

This clone came up once. The rearrangement uses TRBV15 and TRBJ1-3, with a possible D match to TRBD1 (6 bases). CDR3 length equals 15 residues. Germline V CDR1 and CDR2: LNHNV, YYDKDF (reference sequence). V was cut by 8 bases and J by 2 bases, with 16 bases left in between. CDR3 loop: CATRRRGAAGNTIYF. CDR3 bases: TGTGCCACCCGTCGGCGGGGGGCGGCTGGAAACACCATATATTTT.

V gene TRBV7-9 combines with J gene TRBJ2-1, with 12 nucleotides matching TRBD2. The CDR3 consists of 16 residues. J was trimmed by 10 bases and V by 2 bases; bases with no gene match: 9. CDR1 is SEHNR and CDR2 is FQNEAQ in the germline V gene (reference sequence). CDR3 region: CASSLWSSGRVREQFF. CDR3 in DNA: TGTGCCAGCAGCTTATGGTCTAGCGGGAGGGTTCGGGAGCAGTTCTTC. The full variable domain, in which reference TRBV7-9 and TRBJ2-1 provide the parts outside the CDR3, is DTGVSQNPRHKITKRGQNVTFRCDPISEHNRLYWYRQTLGQGPEFLTYFQNEAQLEKSRLLSDRFSAERPKGSFSTLEIQRTEQGDSAMYLCASSLWSSGRVREQFFGPGTRLTVL.

The gene calls are TRBV27 and TRBJ1-2; 7 positions agree with TRBD1. Germline-derived CDR1 and CDR2 are MNHEY and SMNVEV (reference sequence). V dropped 6 bases and J dropped 7; count of bases not matched to a gene: 8. This CDR3 contains 13 residues. In DNA, the CDR3 is TGTGCCAGCAGCCAAGATCGACAGGGTGGCTACACCTTC. The encoded protein is CASSQDRQGGYTF.

The rearrangement joins TRBV6-4 to TRBJ2-2, with TRBD2 matching 9 bases. Germline CDR1 and CDR2: MRHNA and SNTAGT. J gave up 2 bases and V 6 bases, and 10 bases lay outside the gene matches. CDR3 length: 17 amino acids. The DNA for the CDR3 is TGTGCCAGCAGCCGAGGCGCGGGAGGGGTTAACACCGGGGAGCTGTTTTTT. As protein: CASSRGAGGVNTGELFF.

The V gene is TRBV5-1, the J gene TRBJ2-2; TRBD2 matches 10 bases. The V gene's germline CDR1 is SGHRS and CDR2 YFSETQ. V was clipped by 4 bases and J by 4 bases; unmatched bases: 16. The CDR3 extends over 19 amino acids. In DNA form, the CDR3 reads TGCGCCAGCAGCCTCCTTCCCGGGACTAGCGCCCCGGGCACCGGGGAGCTGTTTTTT. It codes for CASSLLPGTSAPGTGELFF.

The CDR3 nucleotides are TGTGCCAGCAGCCCTTATCAGGGGTCCTATGGCTACACCTTC. Its translation: CASSPYQGSYGYTF. The chain combines TRBV7-2 with TRBJ1-2; D might be TRBD1 (6 bases). V was shortened by 5 bases and J by 4 bases, with 14 bases between the two germline ends. In germline, CDR1 is SGHTA, CDR2 FQGNSA. CDR3 length equals 14 residues.

V and J are TRBV18 and TRBJ1-3, with 7 bases fitting TRBD1. Germline-derived CDR1 and CDR2 are KGHSH and LQKENI. The CDR3 spans 20 residues. J lost 1 base, V lost 3 bases, and 18 bases had no gene match. CDR3 sequence (DNA): TGTGCCAGCTCACCTATATTGCCCGGGACAGCCAGAGATTCTGGAAACACCATATATTTT. As protein: CASSPILPGTARDSGNTIYF. Based on the CDR3 plus reference TRBV18 and TRBJ1-3, the full variable domain is NAGVMQNPRHLVRRRGQEARLRCSPMKGHSHVYWYRQLPEEGLKFMVYLQKENIIDESGMPKERFSAEFPKEGPSILRIQQVVRGDSAAYFCASSPILPGTARDSGNTIYFGEGSWLTVV.

The gene calls are TRBV28 and TRBJ2-7, with 8 bases identical to TRBD2. There are 15 residues in the CDR3. Germline V gene data show CDR1 as MDHEN and CDR2 as SYDVKM. After removal of 5 bases from V and 2 bases from J, the junction contained 8 bases not matched to a gene. In DNA form, the CDR3 reads TGTGCCAGCAGTACCCAGCGGGAGTCCCCCTACGAGCAGTACTTC. Its protein is CASSTQRESPYEQYF.

The chain employs TRBV18 and TRBJ2-1; TRBD2 agrees at 8 bases. This CDR3 contains 13 residues. V dropped 6 bases and J dropped 4; count of bases not matched to a gene: 2. Germline V gives CDR1 KGHSH, CDR2 LQKENI. The CDR3 spells CASSASGYNEQFF. CDR3 DNA: TGTGCCAGCTCCGCTAGCGGGTACAATGAGCAGTTCTTC.

The gene calls are TRBV14 and TRBJ1-2; no firm D call. Trimming shortened V by 1 base and J by 8 bases, and 8 bases separated the two germline ends. Looked up from germline, CDR1 is SGHDN and CDR2 is FVKESK. The CDR3 is 12 amino acids. CDR3 DNA: TGTGCCAGCAGCCAAGGGAGGAGCGGCTACACCTTC. Translating it yields CASSQGRSGYTF.

Notes on this clone: The sample has other DNA sequences that encode this CDR3 too. This chain links TRBV11-2 with TRBJ2-5; D gene ambiguous. The CDR3 is made up of 12 amino acids. From germline, CDR1 is SGHAT and CDR2 FQNNGV. The V gene lost 1 base and the J gene lost 4 bases, with 4 bases spanning the gap. For the CDR3, the DNA is TGTGCCAGCAGCTTAGGGGCAGAGACCCAGTACTTC. Amino acid sequence: CASSLGAETQYF.